A single sample gave rise to the 5 T cell receptor beta chains below, sequenced in a study of cytomegalovirus exposure and HLA in healthy donors. In the PCR, 60 Vbeta and 13 Jbeta primers were used. Sequenced by immunoSEQ multiplex PCR; TCRdb stores in-frame clones only, minus some. The sample consists of over 70,000 clones, 70% to 75% of them appearing once. The sequencing input was PBMCs. Every receptor here comes from a human donor in good health.

The CDR3 sequence: CASSLSQIQETQYF. The CDR3 DNA sequence: TGCGCCAGCAGCTTGTCACAAATCCAAGAGACCCAGTACTTC. The chain carries TRBV5-1 and TRBJ2-5; D gene uncertain. CDR3 length equals 14 residues. Germline loops: CDR1 SGHRS, CDR2 YFSETQ. V was cut by 1 base and J by 1 base, with 8 bases left in between. The full variable domain, its missing parts supplied by reference TRBV5-1 and TRBJ2-5, is KAGVTQTPRYLIKTRGQQVTLSCSPISGHRSVSWYQQTPGQGLQFLFEYFSETQRNKGNFPGRFSGRQFSNSRSEMNVSTLELGDSALYLCASSLSQIQETQYFGPGTRLLVL.

The genes are TRBV6-1 and TRBJ2-7; tentative D call: TRBD1 (5 bases). Trimming took 0 bases from V and 1 from J, leaving 7 bases between them. Germline CDR1 reads MNHNS; CDR2 reads SASEGT. The CDR3 runs 14 residues. CDR3 region: CASSEAAGSYEQYF. The DNA for the CDR3 is TGTGCCAGCAGTGAAGCGGCAGGGTCCTACGAGCAGTACTTC.

This chain connects TRBV14 to TRBJ2-3, with 8 bases that match TRBD2. The CDR3 has 19 amino acids. V gave up 0 bases and J gave up 2 bases; unmatched junction bases: 13. Germline lookup yields CDR1 SGHDN and CDR2 FVKESK. The CDR3 nucleotides are TGTGCCAGCAGCCAAGAGTTTGCGGGAGGTCGTCACCACACAGATACGCAGTATTTT. Its protein is CASSQEFAGGRHHTDTQYF.

The table lists this clone with a few counts. As DNA, the CDR3 is TGTGCCTGGAGCGAAACCGGGACTAGCGTCCACAATGAGCAGTTCTTC. This gives the protein CAWSETGTSVHNEQFF. The V call is TRBV30, the J call TRBJ2-1, with 10 positions matching TRBD2. V was pared by 3 bases and J by 5 bases, with 10 bases of the junction left unmatched. The CDR3 has 16 residues. The germline V gene encodes CDR1 GTSNPN and CDR2 SVGIG (reference sequence).

This chain joins TRBV30 and TRBJ2-7; TRBD1 matches at 7 bases. Trimming removed 8 bases from V and 6 bases from J; junction bases left unmatched: 16. The CDR3 loop spans 14 amino acids. Germline assignment: CDR1 GTSNPN and CDR2 SVGIG (reference sequence). In DNA, the CDR3 is TGTGCCACAACCCCGGGCAGGGGGTATGGCGAGCAGTACTTC. It specifies CATTPGRGYGEQYF.